One sample yielded the 20 T cell receptor beta chains listed below, sequenced in a study of human T cells and chemical hapten exposure (dated by TCRdb to about 2021). The library was obtained by RACE. Instrument used: NextSeq 500. The public sequencing data were trimmed at Q25 with fastp and processed into clonotypes with MiXCR by TCRdb, which kept only in-frame beta chains. Records with the same CDR3 protein are collapsed into one entry carrying the most frequent genes and DNA. In all, the sample holds about 130,000 distinct CDR3 sequences, and about 9% of those were seen once. Around 1.9% of the sample comes from the top ten. The time point label of this sample denotes: healthy volunteer bleed at 2 weeks. Total RNA was extracted from unfractionated whole blood collected in Tempus Blood RNA tubes. The sample comprised whole blood. The receptors shown here come from a male donor in good health. Some clones in this sample may be carry-over from other donors' samples.

This clonotype showed up just a few times. The rearrangement links TRBV3-1 to TRBJ2-1; 7 nucleotides line up with TRBD2. The CDR3 is 11 amino acids. The germline V gene has CDR1 LGHDT and CDR2 YNNKEL (reference sequence). V shed 10 bases, J shed 9 bases, and the junction held 6 bases outside the gene matches. The CDR3 is CATYWGGEQFF. CDR3 coding DNA: TGTGCCACCTATTGGGGGGGTGAGCAGTTCTTC.

This clonotype was counted only a few times. The V call is TRBV12-3 or TRBV12-4, the J call TRBJ1-3, with 9 positions matching TRBD1. V lost 10 bases, J lost 0 bases, and 7 bases stayed unmatched. The CDR3 length is 15 residues. CDR3: CATRQGGSSGNTIYF. Written as DNA, the CDR3 is TGTGCCACAAGACAGGGGGGCAGCTCTGGAAACACCATATATTTT.

This clonotype has a handful of counts. V gene TRBV19 combines with J gene TRBJ1-1; maybe TRBD1 (6 bases). Trimming pared 5 bases from V and 1 base from J, leaving 20 bases between. Per the germline V gene, CDR1 is LNHDA and CDR2 is SQIVND (reference sequence). The CDR3 is 17 amino acids. CDR3 residues: CASSVSFIETGNTEAFF. The DNA of the CDR3 is TGTGCCAGTAGTGTCTCCTTTATAGAGACAGGGAACACTGAAGCTTTCTTT.

The rearrangement joins TRBV29-1 to TRBJ1-4, with TRBD1 matching over 12 bases. The V gene end was trimmed by 6 bases and the J gene end by 6 bases; junction bases not matched to a gene: 5. This CDR3 is 14 amino acids long. Per the germline V gene, CDR1 is SQVTM and CDR2 is ANQGSEA. CDR3 loop: CSVGTGGEYEKLFF. CDR3 in DNA: TGCAGCGTCGGGACAGGGGGCGAGTATGAAAAACTGTTTTTT. Using reference TRBV29-1 and TRBJ1-4 for the parts outside the CDR3, the full variable domain is SAVISQKPSRDICQRGTSLTIQCQVDSQVTMMFWYRQQPGQSLTLIATANQGSEATYESGFVIDKFPISRPNLTFSTLTVSNMSPEDSSIYLCSVGTGGEYEKLFFGSGTQLSVL.

The CDR3 sequence is CSAAISGGGVGELFF. The CDR3 DNA is TGCAGTGCCGCCATTTCGGGGGGGGGCGTCGGGGAGCTGTTTTTT. The chain employs TRBV20-1 and TRBJ2-2, with 8 bases that match TRBD2. Germline CDR1 reads DFQATT; CDR2 reads SNEGSKA (reference sequence). The CDR3 runs to 15 residues. Germline trimming cut 6 bases from V and 7 bases from J; bases unmatched to any gene: 13.

The sample holds a few counts of this clonotype. The rearrangement uses TRBV5-1 and TRBJ2-1, with TRBD2 matching over 13 bases. V shed 4 bases, J shed 4 bases, and the junction held 2 bases outside the gene matches. The CDR3 is 15 amino acids. The germline V gene encodes CDR1 SGHRS and CDR2 YFSETQ. Here the CDR3 DNA reads TGCGCCAGCAGCCAACTAGCGGGAGGGTACAATGAGCAGTTCTTC. Protein: CASSQLAGGYNEQFF.

The chain recombines TRBV21-1 with TRBJ2-3; TRBD2, the table's D call, was not compared with the DNA. TRBV21-1 is a pseudogene. The CDR3 is 15 residues long. DNA for the CDR3: TGTGCCAGCAGCAAAGTAGGCGGGGACACAGATACGCAGTATTTT. Residues: CASSKVGGDTDTQYF.

The V call is TRBV29-1, the J call TRBJ2-4; D might be TRBD1 (6 bases). Trimming cost V 8 bases and J 2 bases, with 34 bases left between them. This CDR3 is 20 amino acids long. Germline CDR1 reads SQVTM; CDR2 reads ANQGSEA. CDR3 residues: CSPRAEWGTPRPGTKNIQYF. The CDR3 nucleotides are TGCAGCCCGAGGGCAGAGTGGGGGACACCTAGGCCTGGGACCAAAAACATTCAGTACTTC.

This clonotype was counted at least ten times. One end of the junction varies from germline; a read error may be responsible. The chain has TRBV4-2 and TRBJ1-1, with 11 bases matching TRBD1. This CDR3 is built from 16 residues. Germline V CDR1 and CDR2: LGHNA, YNFKEQ. CDR3 sequence: CASSPRTGGENTEAFF. CDR3 bases: TGTGCCAGTAGCCCCCGGACAGGGGGCGAGAACACTGAAGCTTTCTTT.

The V and J genes are TRBV24-1 and TRBJ2-1, with D possibly TRBD1 on 6 matching bases. V lost 5 bases and J lost 5, with 18 bases in between. Germline CDR1 is KGHDR and CDR2 is SFDVKD. The CDR3 extends over 16 amino acids. DNA of the CDR3: TGTGCCACCAGTGCCCCAGACAGGAAAGGTGACAATGAGCAGTTCTTC. Encoded protein: CATSAPDRKGDNEQFF.

Only a few counts were recorded for this clonotype. V and J are TRBV4-2 and TRBJ2-7; D remains ambiguous. Trimming shortened V by 3 bases and J by 5 bases, and 11 bases separated the two germline ends. The CDR3 is made up of 13 amino acids. Germline V gene data show CDR1 as LGHNA and CDR2 as YNFKEQ. CDR3 sequence reads: CASSQSLVHEQYF. Here the CDR3 DNA reads TGTGCCAGCAGCCAGTCGCTGGTCCACGAGCAGTACTTC.

This clonotype came up a few times. This chain uses TRBV13 with TRBJ2-2; 11 positions match TRBD2. CDR1 is PRHDT, CDR2 FYEKMQ, per germline (reference sequence). This CDR3 contains 16 residues. The ends lost 0 bases at V and 7 bases at J; junction bases unmatched: 4. The CDR3 DNA reads TGTGCCAGCAGCTTAGGACTAGCGGGAGCGGACGGGGAGCTGTTTTTT. Its translation: CASSLGLAGADGELFF.

This clonotype appeared a few times. This chain uses TRBV12-3 or TRBV12-4 with TRBJ2-3, with 14 bases matching TRBD2. The CDR3 spans 17 residues. V lost 5 bases, J lost 3 bases, and 7 bases stayed unmatched. DNA of the CDR3: TGTGCCAGCAGTCCCGGGACTAGCGGGAGTTATACAGATACGCAGTATTTT. It translates to CASSPGTSGSYTDTQYF.

J is TRBJ2-5 and V is TRBV24-1; D unclear. This CDR3 spans 13 amino acids. CDR1 KGHDR and CDR2 SFDVKD come from the germline V gene. V shed 5 bases and J shed 2 bases, with 8 bases lying between them. The CDR3 nucleotides are TGTGCCACCAGTGTAGCAGGACAAGAGACCCAGTACTTC. Translating gives CATSVAGQETQYF.

This clonotype occurred a few times. V gene TRBV20-1 combines with J gene TRBJ2-1; 8 nucleotides agree with TRBD1. This CDR3 contains 17 residues. Germline assignment: CDR1 DFQATT and CDR2 SNEGSKA (reference sequence). Trimming took 0 bases from V and 4 from J; bases not matched to a gene: 11. As DNA, the CDR3 is TGCAGTGCTAGAGATCTCCCTTTGACAGGGGATTACAATGAGCAGTTCTTC. It is translated as CSARDLPLTGDYNEQFF.

This clonotype has more than one count but fewer than ten. The chain joins TRBV20-1 to TRBJ2-7, with 11 bases matching TRBD1. Germline CDR1 and CDR2: DFQATT and SNEGSKA (reference sequence). CDR3 length: 15 residues. The V gene end was trimmed by 5 bases and the J gene end by 3 bases; junction bases not matched to a gene: 9. In nucleotides, the CDR3 is TGCAGTGCTGATGGAGGGACAGGGGGTTTCTACGAGCAGTACTTC. Its protein is CSADGGTGGFYEQYF.

This clonotype was counted only a few times. The gene calls are TRBV12-3 or TRBV12-4 and TRBJ1-1; D ambiguous. Trimming took 7 bases from V and 1 from J, leaving 13 bases between them. This CDR3 comprises 14 residues. CDR3 amino acids: CASKLAPANTEAFF. CDR3 DNA: TGTGCCAGCAAGTTAGCTCCTGCGAACACTGAAGCTTTCTTT.

The genes are TRBV2 and TRBJ1-1; D call uncertain. Germline CDR1 reads SNHLY; CDR2 reads FYNNEI. This CDR3 is 13 amino acids long. Trimming left V 4 bases short and J 0 bases short, with 6 bases between. DNA of the CDR3: TGTGCCAGCAGTGCGGTGGTGAACACTGAAGCTTTCTTT. Its translation: CASSAVVNTEAFF.

The sample holds many counts of this clonotype. This chain connects TRBV4-1 to TRBJ2-5; D possibly corresponds to TRBD2 (6 bases). From germline, CDR1 is MGHRA and CDR2 YSYEKL. The V end lost 0 bases, the J end lost 5 bases, and 13 bases lay between the germline ends. CDR3 length equals 15 residues. The CDR3 protein is CASSQDRGRGETQYF. DNA of the CDR3: TGCGCCAGCAGCCAAGATAGGGGTCGGGGGGAGACCCAGTACTTC.

This clonotype was detected a few times. V gene TRBV6-2 or TRBV6-3 combines with J gene TRBJ2-5; no reliable D call. The CDR3 contains 12 residues. Per the germline V gene, CDR1 is MNHEY and CDR2 is SVGEGT. V was clipped by 0 bases and J by 7 bases, with 6 bases between them. The CDR3 spells CASSYSAGTQYF. DNA of the CDR3: TGTGCCAGCAGTTACTCGGCAGGGACCCAGTACTTC.